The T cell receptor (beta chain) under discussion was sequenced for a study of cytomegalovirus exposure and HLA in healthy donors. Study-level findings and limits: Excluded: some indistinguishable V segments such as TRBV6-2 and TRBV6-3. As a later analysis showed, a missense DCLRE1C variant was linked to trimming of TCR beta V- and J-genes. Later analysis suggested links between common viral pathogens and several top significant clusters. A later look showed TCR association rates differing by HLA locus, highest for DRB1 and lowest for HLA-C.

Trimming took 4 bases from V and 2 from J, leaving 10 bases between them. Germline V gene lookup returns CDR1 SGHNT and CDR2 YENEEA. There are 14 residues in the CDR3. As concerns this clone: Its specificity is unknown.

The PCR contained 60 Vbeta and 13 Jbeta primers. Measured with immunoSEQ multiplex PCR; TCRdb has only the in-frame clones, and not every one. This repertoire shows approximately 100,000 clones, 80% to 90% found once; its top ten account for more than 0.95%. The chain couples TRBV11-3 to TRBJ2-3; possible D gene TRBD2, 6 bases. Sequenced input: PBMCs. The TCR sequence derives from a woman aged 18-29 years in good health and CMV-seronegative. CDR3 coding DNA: TGTGCCAGCAGCTCTTGGACTAACACAGATACGCAGTATTTT. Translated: CASSSWTNTDTQYF.